The clone carrying this TCR beta chain was counted a single time. Sequenced by immunoSEQ multiplex PCR; TCRdb stores in-frame clones only, minus some. The sample has 90,000 to 120,000 clones, around 90% seen once; the top ten hold around 6.5%. Germline CDR1 and CDR2: SGDLS and YYNGEE. The CDR3 consists of 17 residues. V gave up 0 bases and J gave up 5 bases; unmatched junction bases: 11. The data were taken from a study of blood T cell repertoires in COVID-19. Across the study: Italy, Spain and the United States were the sources of the convalescent and acute COVID-19 samples. T cells, B-cell-depleted T cells, or PBMCs provided the cDNA or gDNA that served as material.

The chain uses TRBV9 and TRBJ2-5, with 9 positions matching TRBD1. The receptor was derived from a woman aged 60 to 75 with acute or convalescent COVID-19. The sequencing input was peripheral blood. The CDR3 region is CASSVDAQGALGETQYF. DNA of the CDR3: TGTGCCAGCAGCGTAGACGCACAGGGGGCGCTCGGTGAGACCCAGTACTTC.